This record concerns one TCR beta chain sequence. Germline V gives CDR1 KGHSH, CDR2 LQKENI. The CDR3 has 19 amino acids. The germline V and J ends were trimmed by 6 bases and 0 bases, with 24 bases remaining between them. This sample was included in a study of T cell changes during pregnancy in multiple sclerosis. Assay used: immunoSEQ multiplex PCR; TCRdb lists only in-frame clones, some missing. In the table there are some 60,000 clones, around 90% of which are singletons. This TCR was sampled from a female donor with multiple sclerosis, enrolled in a pregnancy study. Sequences were derived from peripheral blood, sampled before pregnancy. The V gene is TRBV18, the J gene TRBJ1-3, with D perhaps TRBD1 (5 bases). In nucleotides, the CDR3 is TGTGCCAGCTCTCTTTTGGGCAGGGTGCAGTCCGACTCTGGAAACACCATATATTTT. As protein: CASSLLGRVQSDSGNTIYF.